A single sample is the source of the 5 T cell receptor beta chains below, sequenced in a study of blood T cell repertoires in COVID-19 (dated by TCRdb to between 2020 and 2021). Library construction relied on the immunoSEQ multiplex PCR assay. TCRdb obtained this table from immuneACCESS and retained in-frame rearrangements with V and J assigned. These tables miss some clones; where compared with another copy, unresolved V genes account for less than half of the shortfall, and the remainder is unexplained. The sample data list around 370,000 clones, and 90% of these were observed just once. The ten largest clonotypes hold around 6.3% of the sample. The sequenced material came from peripheral blood. The source is a man aged 18 to 35 with active or convalescent COVID-19.

This clone was seen a few times. The chain recombines TRBV28 with TRBJ1-4, with TRBD1 matching 7 bases. CDR3 length equals 16 residues. V shed 2 bases and J 5 bases; nucleotides not matched to a gene: 8. Germline V CDR1 and CDR2: MDHEN, SYDVKM. CDR3 protein: CASSLLTGTENEKLFF. The CDR3, as DNA: TGTGCCAGCAGTTTACTTACCGGGACAGAGAATGAAAAACTGTTTTTT. The full variable domain, completed using reference TRBV28 and TRBJ1-4, is DVKVTQSSRYLVKRTGEKVFLECVQDMDHENMFWYRQDPGLGLRLIYFSYDVKMKEKGDIPEGYSVSREKKERFSLILESASTNQTSMYLCASSLLTGTENEKLFFGSGTQLSVL.

As DNA, the CDR3 is TGCAGTGCAAGACCGGGTTACGAGCAGTACTTC. Encoded protein: CSARPGYEQYF. V gene TRBV20-1 combines with J gene TRBJ2-7; D is unresolved. Germline loops: CDR1 DFQATT, CDR2 SNEGSKA (reference sequence). Trimming stripped 6 bases from V and 4 bases from J, with 10 bases between. This CDR3 has 11 residues.

The chain uses TRBV19 and TRBJ1-2, with D uncertain. The CDR3 is 13 amino acids. The germline CDR1 and CDR2 sequences are LNHDA and SQIVND (reference sequence). V dropped 3 bases and J dropped 6 bases, with 11 bases sitting between them. The CDR3 region has the DNA TGTGCCAGTAGTATTACATTGATGAATGGCTACACCTTC. Translating gives CASSITLMNGYTF.

The chain couples TRBV9 to TRBJ2-3, with 14 positions matching TRBD2. V was pared by 3 bases and J by 6 bases, with 6 bases of the junction left unmatched. CDR3 length: 16 amino acids. CDR1 is SGDLS, CDR2 YYNGEE, per germline. As DNA, the CDR3 is TGTGCCAGCAGCGAGGGACTAGCGGGAGCCGGGGATACGCAGTATTTT. This translates into CASSEGLAGAGDTQYF.

The chain carries TRBV3-1 (or the pseudogene TRBV3-2) and TRBJ2-1; perhaps TRBD2 as D (6 bases). V was pared by 4 bases and J by 10 bases, with 14 bases between. Per germline, CDR1 LGHDT and CDR2 YNNKEL (reference sequence). The CDR3 length is 13 residues. The CDR3 coding sequence is TGTGCCAGCAGCCCCGCCCTCGGACTAGAGCAGTTCTTC. It yields the protein CASSPALGLEQFF.